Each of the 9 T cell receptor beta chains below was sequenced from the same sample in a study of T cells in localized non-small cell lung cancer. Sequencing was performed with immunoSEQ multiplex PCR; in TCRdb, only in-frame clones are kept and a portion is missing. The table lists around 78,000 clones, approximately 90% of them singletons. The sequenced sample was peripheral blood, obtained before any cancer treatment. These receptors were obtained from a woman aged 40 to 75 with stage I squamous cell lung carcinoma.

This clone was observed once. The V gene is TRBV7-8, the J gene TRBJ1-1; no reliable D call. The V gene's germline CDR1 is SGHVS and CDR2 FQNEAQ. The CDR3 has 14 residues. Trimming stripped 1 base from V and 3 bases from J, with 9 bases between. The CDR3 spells CASSLDSGYTEAFF. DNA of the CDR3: TGTGCCAGCAGCTTAGATTCGGGCTACACTGAAGCTTTCTTT.

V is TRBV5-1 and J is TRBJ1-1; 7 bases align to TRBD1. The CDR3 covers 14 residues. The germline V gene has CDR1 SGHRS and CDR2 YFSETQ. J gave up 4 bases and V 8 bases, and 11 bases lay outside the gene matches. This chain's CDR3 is CASRQGVSSTEAFF. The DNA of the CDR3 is TGCGCCAGTAGACAGGGAGTATCTAGCACTGAAGCTTTCTTT.

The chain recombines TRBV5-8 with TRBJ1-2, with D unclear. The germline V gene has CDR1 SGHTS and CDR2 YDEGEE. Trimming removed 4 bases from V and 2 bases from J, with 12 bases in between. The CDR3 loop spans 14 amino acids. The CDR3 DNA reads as TGTGCCAGCAGCCCGAAGGGATCGAACTATGGCTACACCTTC. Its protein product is CASSPKGSNYGYTF.

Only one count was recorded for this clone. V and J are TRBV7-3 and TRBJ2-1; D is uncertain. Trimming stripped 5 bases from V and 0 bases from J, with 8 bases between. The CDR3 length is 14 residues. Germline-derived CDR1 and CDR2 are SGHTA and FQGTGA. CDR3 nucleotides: TGTGCCAGCAGCCAAACAGCCTCCTACAATGAGCAGTTCTTC. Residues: CASSQTASYNEQFF.

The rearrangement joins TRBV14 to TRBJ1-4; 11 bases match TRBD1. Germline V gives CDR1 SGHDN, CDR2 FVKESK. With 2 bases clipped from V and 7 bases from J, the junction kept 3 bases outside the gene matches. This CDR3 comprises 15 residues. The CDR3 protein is CASSQWGQGVEKLFF. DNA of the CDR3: TGTGCCAGCAGCCAATGGGGACAGGGGGTTGAAAAACTGTTTTTT.

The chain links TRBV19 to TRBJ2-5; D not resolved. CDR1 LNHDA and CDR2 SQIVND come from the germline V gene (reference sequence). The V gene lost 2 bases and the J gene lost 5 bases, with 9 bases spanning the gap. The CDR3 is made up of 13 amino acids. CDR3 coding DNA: TGTGCCAGTAGTATAAGGGTACGGGAGACCCAGTACTTC. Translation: CASSIRVRETQYF.

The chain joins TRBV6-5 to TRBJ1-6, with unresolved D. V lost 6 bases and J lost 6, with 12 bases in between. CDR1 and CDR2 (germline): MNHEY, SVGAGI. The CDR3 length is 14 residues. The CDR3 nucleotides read TGTGCCAGCAGCAGCTTACAAGCTAATTCACCCCTCCACTTT. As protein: CASSSLQANSPLHF.

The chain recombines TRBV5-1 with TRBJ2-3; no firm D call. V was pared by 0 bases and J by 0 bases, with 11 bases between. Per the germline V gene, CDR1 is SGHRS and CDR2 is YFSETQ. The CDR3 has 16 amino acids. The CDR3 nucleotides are TGCGCCAGCAGCTTGGCCACAGCTGCGAGCACAGATACGCAGTATTTT. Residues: CASSLATAASTDTQYF.

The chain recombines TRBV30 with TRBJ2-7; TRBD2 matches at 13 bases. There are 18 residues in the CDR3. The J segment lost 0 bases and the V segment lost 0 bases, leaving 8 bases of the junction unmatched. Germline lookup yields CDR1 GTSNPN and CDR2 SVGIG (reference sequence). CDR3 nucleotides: TGTGCCTGGAGTGTCAGACTAGCGGGGGGACAAAGCTCCTACGAGCAGTACTTC. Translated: CAWSVRLAGGQSSYEQYF.